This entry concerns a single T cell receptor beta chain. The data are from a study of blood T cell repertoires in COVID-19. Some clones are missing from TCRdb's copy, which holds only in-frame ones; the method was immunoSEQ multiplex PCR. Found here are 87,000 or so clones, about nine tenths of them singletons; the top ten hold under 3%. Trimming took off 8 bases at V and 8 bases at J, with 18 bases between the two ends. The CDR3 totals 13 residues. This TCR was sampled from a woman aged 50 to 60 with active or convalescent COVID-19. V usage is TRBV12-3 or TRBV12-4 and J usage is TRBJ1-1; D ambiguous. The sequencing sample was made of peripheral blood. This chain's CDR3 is CASQIGEFREAFF. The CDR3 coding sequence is TGTGCCAGCCAAATAGGAGAATTCCGGGAAGCTTTCTTT.